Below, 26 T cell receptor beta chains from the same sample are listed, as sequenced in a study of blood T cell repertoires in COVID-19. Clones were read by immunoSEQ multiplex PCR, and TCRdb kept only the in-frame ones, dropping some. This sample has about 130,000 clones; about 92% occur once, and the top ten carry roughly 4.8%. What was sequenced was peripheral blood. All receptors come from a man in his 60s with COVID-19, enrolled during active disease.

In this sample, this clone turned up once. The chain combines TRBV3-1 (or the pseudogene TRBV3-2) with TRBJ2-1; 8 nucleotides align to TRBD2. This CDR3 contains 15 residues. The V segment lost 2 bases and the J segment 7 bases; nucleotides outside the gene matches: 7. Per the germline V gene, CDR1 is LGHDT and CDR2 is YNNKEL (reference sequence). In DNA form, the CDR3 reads TGTGCCAGCAGCCAAAGCGGGAGTCGAAGGAATGAGCAGTTCTTC. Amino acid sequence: CASSQSGSRRNEQFF.

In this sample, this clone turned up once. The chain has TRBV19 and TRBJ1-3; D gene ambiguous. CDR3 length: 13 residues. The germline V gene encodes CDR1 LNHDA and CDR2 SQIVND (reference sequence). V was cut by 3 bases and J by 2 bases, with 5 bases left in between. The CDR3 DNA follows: TGTGCCAGTAGTATCGGGGCTGGAAACACCATATATTTT. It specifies CASSIGAGNTIYF.

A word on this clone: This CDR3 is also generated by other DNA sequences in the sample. The CDR3 DNA is TGTGCCAGCAGCTTGGTAAACACTGAAGCTTTCTTT. Encoded protein: CASSLVNTEAFF. The genes are TRBV5-4 and TRBJ1-1; no reliable D call. This CDR3 comprises 12 residues. The germline CDR1 and CDR2 sequences are SGHNT and YYREEE (reference sequence). The V and J ends lost 0 bases and 2 bases respectively, with 2 bases between them.

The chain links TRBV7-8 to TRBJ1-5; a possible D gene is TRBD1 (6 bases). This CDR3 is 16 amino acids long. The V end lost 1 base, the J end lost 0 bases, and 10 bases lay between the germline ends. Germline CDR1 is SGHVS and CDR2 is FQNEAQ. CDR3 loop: CASSLDWGLSNQPQHF. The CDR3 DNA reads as TGTGCCAGCAGCTTAGATTGGGGGCTTAGCAATCAGCCCCAGCATTTT.

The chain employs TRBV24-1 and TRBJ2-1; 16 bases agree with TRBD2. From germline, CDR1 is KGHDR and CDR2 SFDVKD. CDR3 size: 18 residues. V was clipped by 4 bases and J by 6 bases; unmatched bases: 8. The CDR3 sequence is CATSERRGTSGRGNEQFF. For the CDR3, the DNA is TGTGCCACCAGTGAGAGACGTGGGACTAGCGGGAGGGGCAATGAGCAGTTCTTC.

The CDR3 nucleotides read TGTGCCAGTAGATGGAAGACTAAAGAGGATACGCAGTATTTT. It codes for CASRWKTKEDTQYF. The rearrangement joins TRBV19 to TRBJ2-3; a possible D gene is TRBD2 (5 bases). CDR3 length: 14 residues. V was trimmed by 6 bases and J by 6 bases, leaving 16 bases between them. Per germline, CDR1 LNHDA and CDR2 SQIVND (reference sequence).

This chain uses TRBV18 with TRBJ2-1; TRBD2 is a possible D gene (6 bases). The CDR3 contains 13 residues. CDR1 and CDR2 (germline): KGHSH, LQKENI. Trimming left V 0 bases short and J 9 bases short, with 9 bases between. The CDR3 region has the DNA TGTGCCAGCTCACCACCAGGGACTGCTGAGCAGTTCTTC. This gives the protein CASSPPGTAEQFF.

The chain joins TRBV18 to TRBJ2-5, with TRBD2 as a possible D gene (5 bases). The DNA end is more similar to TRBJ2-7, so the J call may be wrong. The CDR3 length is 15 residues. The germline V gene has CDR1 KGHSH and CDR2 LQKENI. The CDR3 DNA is TGTGCCAGCTCACCACCGAGCGGAGAGGCCTACGAGCAGTACTTC. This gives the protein CASSPPSGEAYEQYF.

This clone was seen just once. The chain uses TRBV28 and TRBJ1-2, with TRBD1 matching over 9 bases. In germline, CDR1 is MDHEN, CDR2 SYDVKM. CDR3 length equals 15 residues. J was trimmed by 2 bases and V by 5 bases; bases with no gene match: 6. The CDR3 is CASSPPGTGNYGYTF. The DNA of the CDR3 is TGTGCCAGCAGTCCCCCCGGGACAGGGAACTATGGCTACACCTTC.

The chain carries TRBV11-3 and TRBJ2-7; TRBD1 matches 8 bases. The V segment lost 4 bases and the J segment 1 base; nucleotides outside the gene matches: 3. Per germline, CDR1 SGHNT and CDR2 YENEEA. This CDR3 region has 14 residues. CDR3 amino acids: CASSSRQGSYEQYF. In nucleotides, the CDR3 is TGTGCCAGCAGCTCCCGACAGGGGTCCTACGAGCAGTACTTC. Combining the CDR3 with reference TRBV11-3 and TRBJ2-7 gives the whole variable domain EAGVVQSPRYKIIEKKQPVAFWCNPISGHNTLYWYLQNLGQGPELLIRYENEEAVDDSQLPKDRFSAERLKGVDSTLKIQPAELGDSAVYLCASSSRQGSYEQYFGPGTRLTVT.

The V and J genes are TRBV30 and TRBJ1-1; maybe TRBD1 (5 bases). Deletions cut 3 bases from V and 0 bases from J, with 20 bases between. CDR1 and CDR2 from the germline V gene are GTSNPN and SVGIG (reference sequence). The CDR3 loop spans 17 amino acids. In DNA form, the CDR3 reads TGTGCCTGGAGACCAAGAAGGGGTCCTCCCATGAACACTGAAGCTTTCTTT. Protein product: CAWRPRRGPPMNTEAFF. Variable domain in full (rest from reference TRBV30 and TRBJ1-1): SQTIHQWPATLVQPVGSPLSLECTVEGTSNPNLYWYRQAAGRGLQLLFYSVGIGQISSEVPQNLSASRPQDRQFILSSKKLLLSDSGFYLCAWRPRRGPPMNTEAFFGQGTRLTVV.

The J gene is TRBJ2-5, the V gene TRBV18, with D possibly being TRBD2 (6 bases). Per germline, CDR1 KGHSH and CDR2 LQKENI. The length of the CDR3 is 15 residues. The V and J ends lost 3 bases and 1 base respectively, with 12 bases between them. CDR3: CASSPRAGTQETQYF. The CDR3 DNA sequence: TGTGCCAGCTCACCTCGCGCGGGGACCCAAGAGACCCAGTACTTC.

CDR3 sequence (DNA): TGCGCCAGCAGCTTGCGGGTATCTGATGAGCAGTTCTTC. This gives the protein CASSLRVSDEQFF. This chain joins TRBV5-1 and TRBJ2-1; D remains ambiguous. This CDR3 is 13 amino acids long. The V end was cut by 1 base, the J end by 8 bases, with 10 bases between. CDR1 SGHRS and CDR2 YFSETQ come from the germline V gene.

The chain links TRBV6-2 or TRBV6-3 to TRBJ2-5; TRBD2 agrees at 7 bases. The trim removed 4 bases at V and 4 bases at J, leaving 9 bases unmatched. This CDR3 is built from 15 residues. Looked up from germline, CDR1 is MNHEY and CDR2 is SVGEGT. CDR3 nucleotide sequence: TGTGCCAGCAGTTCCCGGGCCCGACTAGCAGAGACCCAGTACTTC. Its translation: CASSSRARLAETQYF.

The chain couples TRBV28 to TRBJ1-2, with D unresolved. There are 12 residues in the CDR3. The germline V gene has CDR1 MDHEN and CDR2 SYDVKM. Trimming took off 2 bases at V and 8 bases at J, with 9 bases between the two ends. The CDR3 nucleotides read TGTGCCAGCAGTTTACGGGGTGAGGGCTACACCTTC. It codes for CASSLRGEGYTF.

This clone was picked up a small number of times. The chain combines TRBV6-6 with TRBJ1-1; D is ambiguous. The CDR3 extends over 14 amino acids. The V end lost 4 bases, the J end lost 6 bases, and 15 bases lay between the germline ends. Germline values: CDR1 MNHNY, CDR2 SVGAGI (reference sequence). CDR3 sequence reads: CASSSFSIASEAFF. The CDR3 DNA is TGTGCCAGCAGTTCTTTTTCTATCGCGTCTGAAGCTTTCTTT.

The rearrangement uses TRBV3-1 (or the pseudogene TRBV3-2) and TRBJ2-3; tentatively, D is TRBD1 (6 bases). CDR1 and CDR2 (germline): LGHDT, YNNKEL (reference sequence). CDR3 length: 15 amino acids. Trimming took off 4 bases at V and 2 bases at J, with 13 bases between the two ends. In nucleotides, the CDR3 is TGTGCCAGCAGCCCCAGGGGATTCTCCACAGATACGCAGTATTTT. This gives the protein CASSPRGFSTDTQYF.

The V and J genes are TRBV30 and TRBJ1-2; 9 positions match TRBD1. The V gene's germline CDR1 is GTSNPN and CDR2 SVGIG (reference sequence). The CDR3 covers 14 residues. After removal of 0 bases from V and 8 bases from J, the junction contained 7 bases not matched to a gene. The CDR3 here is CAWSVRWGQGGYTF. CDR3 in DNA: TGTGCCTGGAGTGTACGGTGGGGACAGGGCGGCTACACCTTC.

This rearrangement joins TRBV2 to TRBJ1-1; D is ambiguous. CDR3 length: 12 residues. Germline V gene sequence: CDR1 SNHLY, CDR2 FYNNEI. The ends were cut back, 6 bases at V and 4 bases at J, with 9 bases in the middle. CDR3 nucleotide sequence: TGTGCCAGCAGAGGAGCGAGCACTGAAGCTTTCTTT. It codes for CASRGASTEAFF.

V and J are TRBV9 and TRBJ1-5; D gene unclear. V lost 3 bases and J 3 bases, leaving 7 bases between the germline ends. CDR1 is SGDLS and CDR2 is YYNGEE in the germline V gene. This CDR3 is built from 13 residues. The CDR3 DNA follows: TGTGCCAGCAGCGCCCGGGACAATCAGCCCCAGCATTTT. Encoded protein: CASSARDNQPQHF.

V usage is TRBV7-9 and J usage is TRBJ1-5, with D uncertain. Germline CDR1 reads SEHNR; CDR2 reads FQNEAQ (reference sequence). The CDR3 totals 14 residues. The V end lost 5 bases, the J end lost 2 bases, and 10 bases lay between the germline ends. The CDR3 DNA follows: TGTGCCAGCAGCGGGGAGGGTGGCAATCAGCCCCAGCATTTT. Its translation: CASSGEGGNQPQHF. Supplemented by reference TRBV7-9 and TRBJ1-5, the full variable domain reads DTGVSQNPRHKITKRGQNVTFRCDPISEHNRLYWYRQTLGQGPEFLTYFQNEAQLEKSRLLSDRFSAERPKGSFSTLEIQRTEQGDSAMYLCASSGEGGNQPQHFGDGTRLSIL.

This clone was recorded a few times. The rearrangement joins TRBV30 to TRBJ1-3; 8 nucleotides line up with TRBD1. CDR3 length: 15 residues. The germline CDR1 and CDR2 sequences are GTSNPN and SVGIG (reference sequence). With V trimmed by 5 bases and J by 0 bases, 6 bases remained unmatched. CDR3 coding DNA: TGTGCCTGGGCGAGGGGACAGGCCTCTGGAAACACCATATATTTT. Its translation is CAWARGQASGNTIYF.

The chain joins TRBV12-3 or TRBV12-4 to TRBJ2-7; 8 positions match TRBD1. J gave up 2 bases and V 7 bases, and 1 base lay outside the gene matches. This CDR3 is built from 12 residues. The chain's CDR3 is CASKDRAYEQYF. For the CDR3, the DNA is TGTGCCAGCAAGGACAGGGCCTACGAGCAGTACTTC.

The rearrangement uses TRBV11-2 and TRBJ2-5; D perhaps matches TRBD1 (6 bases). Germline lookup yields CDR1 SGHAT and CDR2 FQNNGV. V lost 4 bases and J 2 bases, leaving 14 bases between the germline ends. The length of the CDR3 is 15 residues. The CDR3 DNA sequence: TGTGCCAGCAGCTCTGGGACATTCATACAAGAGACCCAGTACTTC. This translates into CASSSGTFIQETQYF.

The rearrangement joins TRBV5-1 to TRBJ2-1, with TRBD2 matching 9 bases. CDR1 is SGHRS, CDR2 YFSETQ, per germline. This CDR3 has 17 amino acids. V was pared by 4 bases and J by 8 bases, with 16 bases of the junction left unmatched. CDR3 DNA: TGCGCCAGCAGCCCAGTAGCGGGAGATTCCCCGGTCGATGAGCAGTTCTTC. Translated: CASSPVAGDSPVDEQFF.

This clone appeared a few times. DNA for the CDR3: TGTGCCAGCAGCTCCCCCCGGGGGGGTTACGCTGAAGCTTTCTTT. As protein: CASSSPRGGYAEAFF. This chain links TRBV9 with TRBJ1-1; D might be TRBD1 (5 bases). Between the trimmed V and J ends, which lost 4 bases and 6 bases, there was a span of 19 bases. Germline V gene lookup returns CDR1 SGDLS and CDR2 YYNGEE. The CDR3 has 15 amino acids.